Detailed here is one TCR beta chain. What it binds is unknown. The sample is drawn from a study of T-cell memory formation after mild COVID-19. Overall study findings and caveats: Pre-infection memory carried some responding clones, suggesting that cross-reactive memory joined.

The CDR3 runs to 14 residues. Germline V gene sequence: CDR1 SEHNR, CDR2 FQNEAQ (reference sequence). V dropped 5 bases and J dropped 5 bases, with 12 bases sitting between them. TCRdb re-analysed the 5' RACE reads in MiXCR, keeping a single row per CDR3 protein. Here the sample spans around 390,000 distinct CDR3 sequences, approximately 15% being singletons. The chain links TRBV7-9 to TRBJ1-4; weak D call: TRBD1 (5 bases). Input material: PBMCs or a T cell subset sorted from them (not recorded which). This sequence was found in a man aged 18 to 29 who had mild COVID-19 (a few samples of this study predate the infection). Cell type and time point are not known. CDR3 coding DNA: TGTGCCAGCAGCCAGTCAGGGTACAATGAAAAACTGTTTTTT. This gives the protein CASSQSGYNEKLFF.